This record covers a single T cell receptor (beta chain). This sample is drawn from a study of CD8+ T cells in alopecia areata. This CDR3 comprises 15 residues. V gave up 6 bases and J gave up 3 bases; unmatched junction bases: 6. Per the germline V gene, CDR1 is LNHDA and CDR2 is SQIVND (reference sequence). cDNA serving as the sequencing template came from extracted, reverse transcribed RNA. The data were produced by immunoSEQ multiplex PCR, yet TCRdb's version contains in-frame clones alone and is incomplete. The sample lists about 120,000 clones; 55% to 80% were seen once. The receptor was isolated from a human donor in good health. Sequencing used CD4+ T cells sorted from blood. This chain connects TRBV19 to TRBJ2-1; 9 bases fit TRBD2. The CDR3 DNA reads as TGTGCCAGTAGCCTCATAGCGGGGGACTACAATGAGCAGTTCTTC. This encodes CASSLIAGDYNEQFF.